The following is a TCR beta chain sequence with its context. The antigen is undetermined. The CDR3 spans 16 residues. CDR1 and CDR2 (germline): SGHTA, FQGNSA. Losses at the gene ends were 3 bases for V and 5 bases for J; bases not matched to a gene: 9. This entry belongs to a study of OX40 agonist ivuxolimab in advanced cancers. Study summary: Dose-escalation patients' cancers were hepatocellular carcinoma, melanoma, renal cell or head and neck cancer.

Sequencing used immunoSEQ multiplex PCR; TCRdb keeps in-frame clones, though not all of them. This table holds 55,000 to 65,000 clones, under 95% found once. Whole-study findings and limits: Clonal expansion was seen in CD4+ and CD8+ blood T cells by week 6 at 0.1 to 3.0 mg/kg.

The material sequenced was CD4+ or CD8+ T cells sorted from blood, taken in a trial of the OX40 agonist ivuxolimab. The receptor comes from an adult with an advanced solid tumor such as melanoma, head and neck, liver or kidney cancer. The chain has TRBV7-2 and TRBJ2-2; 7 nucleotides agree with TRBD1. The CDR3 DNA sequence: TGTGCCAGCAGCTTCCCGACAGGGTGGTTGACCGGGGAGCTGTTTTTT. This gives the protein CASSFPTGWLTGELFF.